This is a list of T cell receptor beta chains from one sample in a study of T cells in Graves' hyperthyroidism and ophthalmopathy. TCRdb analysed the multiplex PCR reads with MiXCR anew, one entry per CDR3 protein. Of about 520,000 distinct CDR3 sequences listed, roughly 25% are singletons. The sequencing sample was made of blood. The receptors derive from a woman in her twenties or thirties with Graves' ophthalmopathy. The CDR3 runs from the conserved cysteine through the conserved F or W. D genes are given only for firm matches. Size is stated for part of the rows, as once, few or many counts, or as a class when the clone is expanded.

V: TRBV27; D: NA; size: few; J: TRBJ1-2; DNA: TGTGCCAGCAACTCAGAGGGGTCGACGGTGGGTGACTACACCTTC; CDR3: CASNSEGSTVGDYTF
V: TRBV12-5; D: NA; size: NA; J: TRBJ1-2; DNA: TGTGCTAGTGGTTTGTACTCAGGGGATGGCTACACCTTC; CDR3: CASGLYSGDGYTF
V: TRBV4-2; D: TRBD2; size: many; J: TRBJ2-5; DNA: TGTGCCAGCAGCACCACGACTAGCGCCGGGACCCAGTACTTC; CDR3: CASSTTTSAGTQYF
V: TRBV4-3; D: TRBD1; size: NA; J: TRBJ1-2; DNA: TGCGCCAGCAGCCAAGATCCGACAGGGGGTCGGGGCTACACCTTC; CDR3: CASSQDPTGGRGYTF
V: TRBV20-1; D: NA; size: NA; J: TRBJ1-5; DNA: TGCAGTGCCGGGGGGGGGGTTCGGCCCCAGCATTTT; CDR3: CSAGGGVRPQHF
V: TRBV6-1; D: NA; size: many; J: TRBJ1-1; DNA: TGTGCCAGCATCTGGGGGGACTTCTCTGACACTGAAGCTTTCTTT; CDR3: CASIWGDFSDTEAFF
V: TRBV13; D: TRBD2; size: few; J: TRBJ2-7; DNA: TGTGCCAGCAGCCCTGGGACTAGGGGTTTCTACGAGCAGTACTTC; CDR3: CASSPGTRGFYEQYF
V: TRBV9; D: NA; size: many; J: TRBJ1-3; DNA: TGTGCCAGCACCCCCAGGAGCTCTGGAAACACCATATATTTT; CDR3: CASTPRSSGNTIYF
V: TRBV20-1; D: TRBD2; size: NA; J: TRBJ2-7; DNA: TGCAGTGCTCGCTCCCCGGGACTAGCGGGAGGGCGTGAGCAGTACTTC; CDR3: CSARSPGLAGGREQYF
V: TRBV7-2; D: TRBD1; size: few; J: TRBJ1-5; DNA: TGTGCCAGCAGCGGGACAGGGGGCGGGGAGACCCAGCATTTT; CDR3: CASSGTGGGETQHF
V: TRBV7-2; D: TRBD1; size: NA; J: TRBJ1-5; DNA: TGTGCCAGCAGCAAGGACAGGGGGAACAATCAGCCCCAGCATTTT; CDR3: CASSKDRGNNQPQHF
V: TRBV30; D: NA; size: NA; J: TRBJ1-1; DNA: TGTGCCTGGAGCCTCCTTTTGGGCACTGAAGCTTTCTTT; CDR3: CAWSLLLGTEAFF
V: TRBV5-1; D: NA; size: NA; J: TRBJ1-2; DNA: TGCGCCAGCAGCTTGGGAATAAAGGCGATCGAAACTAACTATGGCTACACCTTC; CDR3: CASSLGIKAIETNYGYTF
V: TRBV4-2; D: TRBD2; size: many; J: TRBJ2-5; DNA: TGTGCCAGCAGCCAAGATTTACCACTAGCGGGGGCCATCGTTCAAGAGACCCAGTACTTC; CDR3: CASSQDLPLAGAIVQETQYF
V: TRBV12-3/TRBV12-4; D: NA; size: many; J: TRBJ1-5; DNA: TGTGCCAGCAGCCGTATCCAGGGACAGCCCCAGCATTTT; CDR3: CASSRIQGQPQHF
V: TRBV6-5; D: NA; size: few; J: TRBJ2-5; DNA: TGTGCCAGCAGTTATGCCAGGCGGGCCGGTTCTCTTCAAGAGACCCAGTACTTC; CDR3: CASSYARRAGSLQETQYF
V: TRBV12-3/TRBV12-4; D: NA; size: many; J: TRBJ1-5; DNA: TGTGCCAGCAGCACCGGGGGGGGAGGCAATCAGCCCCAGCATTTT; CDR3: CASSTGGGGNQPQHF
V: TRBV7-2; D: NA; size: NA; J: TRBJ2-3; DNA: TGTGCCAGCAGCTTATTCCCCAGATCGGCACAGGCGCGCACAGATACGCAGTATTTT; CDR3: CASSLFPRSAQARTDTQYF
V: TRBV27; D: TRBD1; size: NA; J: TRBJ1-1; DNA: TGTGCCAGCAGTCGACCGGGACAGGGGTCCCTGGAAGCTTTCTTT; CDR3: CASSRPGQGSLEAFF
V: TRBV6-2/TRBV6-3; D: TRBD1; size: many; J: TRBJ1-5; DNA: TGTGCCAGCAGCTCCACAGGGGTGGTGGATCAGCCCCAGCATTTT; CDR3: CASSSTGVVDQPQHF
V: TRBV6-5; D: NA; size: few; J: TRBJ2-7; DNA: TGTGCCAGCAGTTACTTGCCCGAACGGGCCCACGAGCAGTACTTC; CDR3: CASSYLPERAHEQYF
V: TRBV5-1; D: NA; size: NA; J: TRBJ2-7; DNA: TGCGCCAGCAGCTTGGAAGGCGGTTACTCCTACGAGCAGTACTTC; CDR3: CASSLEGGYSYEQYF
V: TRBV6-5; D: NA; size: few; J: TRBJ1-5; DNA: TGTGCCAGCAGTTACTCGACCCAGCCCCAGCATTTT; CDR3: CASSYSTQPQHF
V: TRBV6-1; D: NA; size: few; J: TRBJ1-1; DNA: TGTGCCAGCAGTGAACAGGGTTCCGCTGAATCTTTCTTT; CDR3: CASSEQGSAESFF
V: TRBV5-1; D: NA; size: many; J: TRBJ1-5; DNA: TGCGCCAGCAGCTTATTTGGTGCCGAAAATCAGCCCCAGCATTTT; CDR3: CASSLFGAENQPQHF
V: TRBV11-2; D: TRBD1; size: NA; J: TRBJ1-2; DNA: TGTGCCAGCAGCTCGCTAACCCGGGGACAGACTGGTGGCTACACCTTC; CDR3: CASSSLTRGQTGGYTF
V: TRBV12-5; D: TRBD2; size: many; J: TRBJ2-1; DNA: TGTGCTAGTGGTCCAAGCGGGGCGTACAATGAGCAGTTCTTC; CDR3: CASGPSGAYNEQFF
V: TRBV29-1; D: NA; size: many; J: TRBJ2-7; DNA: TGCAGCGGACACCTGAGTGAACGGACGCGACAAACCTACGAGCAGTACTTC; CDR3: CSGHLSERTRQTYEQYF
V: TRBV11-1; D: NA; size: many; J: TRBJ1-5; DNA: TGTGCCAGCAGCCCCAGACCCAATCAGCCCCAGCATTTT; CDR3: CASSPRPNQPQHF
V: TRBV6-5; D: NA; size: few; J: TRBJ1-2; DNA: TGTGCCAGCAGTTCCACAGGGACGGGCTACACCTTC; CDR3: CASSSTGTGYTF
V: TRBV6-1; D: NA; size: NA; J: TRBJ1-6; DNA: TGTGCCAGCGGATCCGGGACCGGTAATCCCTATAATTCACCCCTCCACTTT; CDR3: CASGSGTGNPYNSPLHF
V: TRBV11-2; D: TRBD1; size: many; J: TRBJ1-5; DNA: TGTGCCAGCAGCCCCGGGACAGGGTCTCGCCAGCCCCAGCATTTT; CDR3: CASSPGTGSRQPQHF
V: TRBV28; D: NA; size: many; J: TRBJ1-5; DNA: TGTGCCAGCAGTTTCCACCGGACCTGGGATCAGCCCCAGCATTTT; CDR3: CASSFHRTWDQPQHF
V: TRBV7-3; D: NA; size: NA; J: TRBJ2-3; DNA: TGTGCCAGCAGCTTGGCCCAGGGTACTTCCGCAGATACGCAGTATTTT; CDR3: CASSLAQGTSADTQYF
V: TRBV14; D: TRBD1; size: many; J: TRBJ2-2; DNA: TGTGCCAGCAGCCAAGGGACAGGGGGATCCGGGGAGCTGTTTTTT; CDR3: CASSQGTGGSGELFF
V: TRBV15; D: NA; size: many; J: TRBJ2-7; DNA: TGTGCCACCAGCAGGGGCGACTCCTACGAGCAGTACTTC; CDR3: CATSRGDSYEQYF
V: TRBV19; D: NA; size: many; J: TRBJ1-2; DNA: TGTGCCAGTAACGGGGGCCCTTGGCAGGAGTACTATGGCTACACCTTC; CDR3: CASNGGPWQEYYGYTF
V: TRBV11-2; D: NA; size: NA; J: TRBJ2-7; DNA: TGTGCCAGCAGCTTACGGAACCCCCCGGGGGTTGACGAGCAGTACTTC; CDR3: CASSLRNPPGVDEQYF
V: TRBV4-2; D: TRBD1; size: NA; J: TRBJ1-2; DNA: TGTGCCAGCAACCCTGAGTCCCCAAATCAGGGGGCGGCCTATGGCTACACCTTC; CDR3: CASNPESPNQGAAYGYTF
V: TRBV7-3; D: TRBD1; size: NA; J: TRBJ1-6; DNA: TGTGCCAGCAGCCTCCTAGGACAGGCTAATAATTCACCCCTCCACTTT; CDR3: CASSLLGQANNSPLHF
V: TRBV5-1; D: NA; size: few; J: TRBJ2-5; DNA: TGCGCCAGCAGCTTGGTTTGGGGGGTACAGGAGACCCAGTACTTC; CDR3: CASSLVWGVQETQYF
V: TRBV5-1; D: NA; size: few; J: TRBJ2-7; DNA: TGCGCCAGCAGCTTGTTTCCCGGGGGGCGGTCAACCAGCGAGCAGTACTTC; CDR3: CASSLFPGGRSTSEQYF
V: TRBV6-2/TRBV6-3; D: NA; size: many; J: TRBJ1-5; DNA: TGTGCCAGCCAAGGGGGTCAGGACAGAATGGATCAGCCCCAGCATTTT; CDR3: CASQGGQDRMDQPQHF
V: TRBV7-7; D: NA; size: many; J: TRBJ2-7; DNA: TGTGCTAGCTCAAAAAGCATTAGGTTGGATACCTACGAGCAGTACTTC; CDR3: CASSKSIRLDTYEQYF
V: TRBV4-1; D: NA; size: few; J: TRBJ2-7; DNA: TGCGCCAGCAGCCCATCATTGGGCCGGCAGTACTTC; CDR3: CASSPSLGRQYF
V: TRBV11-2; D: NA; size: many; J: TRBJ2-7; DNA: TGTGCCAGCAGCTTACACGGGGAGTCCAGCTACGAGCAGTACTTC; CDR3: CASSLHGESSYEQYF